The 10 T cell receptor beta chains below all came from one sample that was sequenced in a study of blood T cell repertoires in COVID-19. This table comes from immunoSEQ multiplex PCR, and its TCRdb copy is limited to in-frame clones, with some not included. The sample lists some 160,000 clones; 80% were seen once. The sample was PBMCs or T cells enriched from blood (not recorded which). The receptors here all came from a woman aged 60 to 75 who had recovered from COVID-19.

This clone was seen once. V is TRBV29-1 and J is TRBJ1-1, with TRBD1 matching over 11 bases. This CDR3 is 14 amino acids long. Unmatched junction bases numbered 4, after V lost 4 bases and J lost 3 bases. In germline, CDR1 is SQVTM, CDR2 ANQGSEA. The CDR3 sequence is CSVGTGGADTEAFF. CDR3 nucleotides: TGCAGCGTTGGGACAGGGGGCGCGGACACTGAAGCTTTCTTT.

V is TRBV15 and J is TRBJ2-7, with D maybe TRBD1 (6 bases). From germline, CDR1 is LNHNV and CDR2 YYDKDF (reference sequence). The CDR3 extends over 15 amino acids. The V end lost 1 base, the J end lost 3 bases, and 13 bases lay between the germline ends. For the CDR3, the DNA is TGTGCCACCAGCAGAGCTCTCCAAGGGGGCTACGAGCAGTACTTC. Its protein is CATSRALQGGYEQYF.

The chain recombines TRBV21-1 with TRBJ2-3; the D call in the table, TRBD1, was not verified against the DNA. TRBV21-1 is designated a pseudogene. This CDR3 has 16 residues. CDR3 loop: CASSSDGDRVTDTQYF. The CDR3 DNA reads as TGTGCCAGCAGCTCGGATGGGGACAGGGTGACGGATACGCAGTATTTT.

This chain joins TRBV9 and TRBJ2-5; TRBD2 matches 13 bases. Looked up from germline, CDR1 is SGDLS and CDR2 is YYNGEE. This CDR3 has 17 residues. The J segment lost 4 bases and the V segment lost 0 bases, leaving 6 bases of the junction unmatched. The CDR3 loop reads CASSVGVTSGGGETQYF. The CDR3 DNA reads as TGTGCCAGCAGCGTAGGTGTAACTAGCGGGGGGGGAGAGACCCAGTACTTC.

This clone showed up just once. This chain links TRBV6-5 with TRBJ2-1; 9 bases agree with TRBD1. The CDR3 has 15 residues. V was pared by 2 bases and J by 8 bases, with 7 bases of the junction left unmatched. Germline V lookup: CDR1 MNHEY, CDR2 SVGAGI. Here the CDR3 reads CASSYRRQGGHEQFF. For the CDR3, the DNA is TGTGCCAGCAGTTACCGGCGACAGGGGGGCCATGAGCAGTTCTTC.

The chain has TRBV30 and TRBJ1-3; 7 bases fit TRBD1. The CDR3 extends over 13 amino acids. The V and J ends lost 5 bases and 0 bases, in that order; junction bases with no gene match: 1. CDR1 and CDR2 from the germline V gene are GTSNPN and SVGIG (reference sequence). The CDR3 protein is CAWGQASGNTIYF. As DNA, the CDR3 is TGTGCCTGGGGACAGGCCTCTGGAAACACCATATATTTT.

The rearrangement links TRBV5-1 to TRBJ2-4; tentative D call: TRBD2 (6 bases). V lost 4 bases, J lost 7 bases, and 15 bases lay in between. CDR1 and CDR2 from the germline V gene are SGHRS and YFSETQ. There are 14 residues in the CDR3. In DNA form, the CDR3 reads TGCGCCAGCAGCCCCGGGACTCAATACAACATTCAGTACTTC. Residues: CASSPGTQYNIQYF.

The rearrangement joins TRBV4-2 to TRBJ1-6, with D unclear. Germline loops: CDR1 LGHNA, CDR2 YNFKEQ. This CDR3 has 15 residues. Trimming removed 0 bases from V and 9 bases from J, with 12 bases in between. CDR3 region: CASSQDQTNRSPLHF. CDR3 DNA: TGTGCCAGCAGCCAAGATCAGACAAACCGTTCACCCCTCCACTTT.

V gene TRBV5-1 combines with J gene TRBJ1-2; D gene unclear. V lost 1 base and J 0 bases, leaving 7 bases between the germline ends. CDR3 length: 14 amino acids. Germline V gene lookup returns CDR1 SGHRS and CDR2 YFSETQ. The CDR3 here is CASSLTRTNYGYTF. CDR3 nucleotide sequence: TGCGCCAGCAGCTTGACGAGGACTAACTATGGCTACACCTTC.

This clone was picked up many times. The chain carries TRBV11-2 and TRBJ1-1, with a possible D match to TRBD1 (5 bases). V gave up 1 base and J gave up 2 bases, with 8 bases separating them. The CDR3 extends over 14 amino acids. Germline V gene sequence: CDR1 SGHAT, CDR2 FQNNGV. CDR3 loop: CASSLGGGNTEAFF. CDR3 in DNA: TGTGCCAGCAGCTTAGGGGGGGGAAACACTGAAGCTTTCTTT.